This is a list of T cell receptor beta chains from one sample in a study of T cells in tumors after PD-1 blockade. The table came from immunoSEQ multiplex PCR; TCRdb's copy has only in-frame clones and leaves some out. This sample has tens of thousands of clones, with about 74% found just once. The material was PBMCs, obtained after anti-PD-1 treatment. Every receptor here comes from a human donor with basal cell carcinoma. CDR3s include the opening cysteine and the closing phenylalanine or tryptophan. D genes are given only for firm matches. Clone size appears in some rows only: once, few, many, or a class for an expanded clone.

D,size,J,V,DNA,CDR3
TRBD2,NA,TRBJ2-1,TRBV18,TGTGCCAGCTCACTCGAGCGGGGGCCTGACAATGAGCAGTTCTTC,CASSLERGPDNEQFF
NA,NA,TRBJ2-3,TRBV2,TGTGCCAGCAGTGGGGGGTCGAACACAGATACGCAGTATTTT,CASSGGSNTDTQYF
NA,NA,TRBJ1-1,TRBV28,TGTGCCAGCAGTTTTGGGGGGACCGCTGCGGTGGCTTTCTTT,CASSFGGTAAVAFF
TRBD1,NA,TRBJ2-7,TRBV6-5,TGTGCCAGCAGTTCATCACGACAGGGGCTGCAGGAGCAGTACTTC,CASSSSRQGLQEQYF
NA,NA,TRBJ2-1,TRBV16,TGTGCCAGCAGCCGCTACCAGGGCAACTCCTACAATGAGCAGTTCTTC,CASSRYQGNSYNEQFF
NA,NA,TRBJ1-6,TRBV6-5,TGTGCCAGCAGTTACAGAAGTTCACCCCTCCACTTT,CASSYRSSPLHF
NA,NA,TRBJ2-3,TRBV11-3,TGTGCCAGCAGCCAGGACGAGATCCGAGATACGCAGTATTTT,CASSQDEIRDTQYF
TRBD2,NA,TRBJ2-1,TRBV6-2/TRBV6-3,TGTGCCAGCAGTAAAGGGACTAGCGGTATCTCCTACAATGAGCAGTTCTTC,CASSKGTSGISYNEQFF
TRBD2,medium-sized,TRBJ2-2,TRBV6-4,TGTGCCAGCAGTGACTCAGCGGGGGGGCCCGGGGAGCTGTTTTTT,CASSDSAGGPGELFF
TRBD1,NA,TRBJ1-2,TRBV6-6,TGTGCCAGCAGTTACGGGCAGGGGGCCTATGGCTACACCTTC,CASSYGQGAYGYTF
NA,NA,TRBJ2-5,TRBV18,TGTGCCAGCTCACCACAGGGTGGGGAGACCCAGTACTTC,CASSPQGGETQYF
TRBD2,NA,TRBJ2-3,TRBV30,TGTGCCTGGAGTTCCCCTTGGCTAGCGGGGTGGACGGCACACACAGATACGCAGTATTTT,CAWSSPWLAGWTAHTDTQYF
NA,NA,TRBJ2-6,TRBV5-1,TGCGCCAGCAGCCTGAGCAGAGTAGGAGCTGGGGCCAACGTCCTGACTTTC,CASSLSRVGAGANVLTF
TRBD1,NA,TRBJ1-1,TRBV18,TGTGCCAGCTCACTCCTAGGACAGGCTTCGAACACTGAAGCTTTCTTT,CASSLLGQASNTEAFF
NA,once,TRBJ1-1,TRBV4-1,TGCGCCAGCAGCCAAGGGAGGAATTCCAGAATGAACACTGAAGCTTTCTTT,CASSQGRNSRMNTEAFF
NA,few,TRBJ1-1,TRBV7-9,TGTGCCAGCGAATGGGGGAACACTGAAGCTTTCTTT,CASEWGNTEAFF
TRBD1,NA,TRBJ2-1,TRBV2,TGTGCCAGCTGTAGGAGACAGGGTTACAATGAGCAGTTCTTC,CASCRRQGYNEQFF
NA,NA,TRBJ1-2,TRBV19,TGTGCCAGTAGTATAGCTGGAGGCCTACCCTACTATGGCTACACCTTC,CASSIAGGLPYYGYTF
NA,NA,TRBJ1-5,TRBV6-5,TGTGCCAGCAGTTACTCAGGGACAAGTAATCAGCCCCAGCATTTT,CASSYSGTSNQPQHF
NA,NA,TRBJ2-1,TRBV4-2,TGTGCCAGCAGTTTCCAGGACTCCTCTCACAATGAGCAGTTCTTC,CASSFQDSSHNEQFF
TRBD2,NA,TRBJ2-7,TRBV7-6,TGTGCCAGCAGCTTGTACTCCGGGACTAGCTCCTACGAGCAGTACTTC,CASSLYSGTSSYEQYF
TRBD1,few,TRBJ2-5,TRBV5-1,TGCGCCAGCAGCTTGGACAGGGGCGAGGAGACCCAGTACTTC,CASSLDRGEETQYF
NA,once,TRBJ1-1,TRBV6-5,TGCACTACTCGGAACACTGAAGCTTTCTTT,CTTRNTEAFF
TRBD2,NA,TRBJ2-3,TRBV7-2,TGTGCCAGCAGCGCTCGGGGGGTTTCAGATACGCAGTATTTT,CASSARGVSDTQYF
NA,NA,TRBJ1-6,TRBV30,TGTGCCTGGATTCAGGGAACCTATAATTCACCCCTCCACTTT,CAWIQGTYNSPLHF
TRBD2,NA,TRBJ2-3,TRBV30,TGTGCCTCCACTAGCGGGGGCGTCGCAGATACGCAGTATTTT,CASTSGGVADTQYF
NA,NA,TRBJ2-5,TRBV7-6,TGTGCCAGCAGCCGAACCCGGGGCTTCCAAGAGACCCAGTACTTC,CASSRTRGFQETQYF
NA,few,TRBJ2-5,TRBV7-9,TGTGCCAGCAGCTCGAACAGGGCGGGGTCAATCCAAGAGACCCAGTACTTC,CASSSNRAGSIQETQYF
TRBD1,NA,TRBJ1-2,TRBV5-4,TGTGCCAGCAGCTTGGGGCAGGGGGCATATGGCTACACCTTC,CASSLGQGAYGYTF
TRBD1,once,TRBJ1-1,TRBV6-5,TGTGCCAGTACAGGGGTGTTGAACACTGAAGCTTTCTTT,CASTGVLNTEAFF
NA,NA,TRBJ1-4,TRBV7-9,TGTGCCAGCAGTCTAGGGGTCGAAAAACTGTTTTTT,CASSLGVEKLFF
NA,NA,TRBJ1-1,TRBV5-1,TGCGCCAGCAGCCGACAGGCGGCCACTGAAGCTTTCTTT,CASSRQAATEAFF
NA,few,TRBJ1-4,TRBV3-1/TRBV3-2,TGTGCCAGCAGCCAATATGGTGCCAGTGATAATGAAAAACTGTTTTTT,CASSQYGASDNEKLFF
TRBD1,NA,TRBJ1-2,TRBV20-1,TGCAATGGGGACAGCAACTATGGCTACACCTTC,CNGDSNYGYTF
TRBD1,few,TRBJ1-5,TRBV19,TGTGCCAGTAGTATAGCTGGGACAGGGGGCTATCAGCCCCAGCATTTT,CASSIAGTGGYQPQHF
NA,once,TRBJ2-7,TRBV10-3,TGTGCCAGCGGGGGCGGCTACGAGCAGTACTTC,CASGGGYEQYF
TRBD1,NA,TRBJ2-7,TRBV5-6,TGTGCCAGCAGCTCCCGGGACAGGCTTTCCTACGAGCAGTACTTC,CASSSRDRLSYEQYF
NA,NA,TRBJ1-4,TRBV6-5,TGTGCCAGCACACTCCACTCAACTAATGAAAAACTGTTTTTT,CASTLHSTNEKLFF
NA,NA,TRBJ1-2,TRBV5-1,TGCGCCAGCAGCTTGGATGGGGGCAATCACTATGGCTACACCTTC,CASSLDGGNHYGYTF
TRBD1,NA,TRBJ1-1,TRBV5-1,TGCGCCAGCAGCTCGGGACAGGGAGGGTACACTGAAGCTTTCTTT,CASSSGQGGYTEAFF
NA,NA,TRBJ1-5,TRBV19,TGTGCCAGTAGCCAAAAGGGGGGCGGCAATCAGCCCCAGCATTTT,CASSQKGGGNQPQHF
TRBD1,NA,TRBJ2-7,TRBV28,TGTGCCAGCCGCTTGACAGGGACCTACGAGCAGTACTTC,CASRLTGTYEQYF
TRBD1,NA,TRBJ2-7,TRBV19,TGTGCCTCCCACCCGGCAGGGGGCCCCTACGAGCAGTACTTC,CASHPAGGPYEQYF
TRBD1,once,TRBJ1-2,TRBV11-1,TGTGCCAGCAGCTTCAGGGGGTTTGATGGCTACACCTTC,CASSFRGFDGYTF
TRBD2,NA,TRBJ2-5,TRBV6-2/TRBV6-3,TGTGCCAGCAGCCGAATGACTAGCGGGCCCCGGGAGACCCAGTACTTC,CASSRMTSGPRETQYF
NA,once,TRBJ2-3,TRBV7-9,TGTGCCAGCAGCTTAGACGTTAGCACAGATACGCAGTATTTT,CASSLDVSTDTQYF
NA,NA,TRBJ2-3,TRBV19,TGTGCCAGTAGTACCCCGGGCATAACAGATACGCAGTATTTT,CASSTPGITDTQYF
TRBD1,NA,TRBJ1-2,TRBV27,TGTGCCAGCAGTGGAAACAGGGGGGAAAATGGCTACACCTTC,CASSGNRGENGYTF
NA,few,TRBJ1-5,TRBV7-2,TGTGCCAGCAGCTTCGACAGTTCCCCCAATCAGCCCCAGCATTTT,CASSFDSSPNQPQHF
TRBD1,NA,TRBJ2-2,TRBV2,TGTGCCAGCAGGGACAGGCTGAACACCGGGGAGCTGTTTTTT,CASRDRLNTGELFF
NA,NA,TRBJ1-5,TRBV12-3/TRBV12-4,TGTGCCAGCAGTAAACAGGGAGATCAGCCCCAGCATTTT,CASSKQGDQPQHF
NA,NA,TRBJ1-5,TRBV7-9,TGTGCCAGCAGCTTAGTTCGTCGGCAAGATAGCAATCAGCCCCAGCATTTT,CASSLVRRQDSNQPQHF
TRBD2,few,TRBJ2-1,TRBV6-5,TGTGCCAGCAGTTACACGACTAGCGGCAAGGGTGAGCAGTTCTTC,CASSYTTSGKGEQFF
TRBD1,NA,TRBJ2-5,TRBV7-9,TGTGCCAGCAGCTTCGACAGGGGTAATGGAGAGACCCAGTACTTC,CASSFDRGNGETQYF
TRBD1,NA,TRBJ1-1,TRBV5-6,TGTGCCAGCAGCTTAGGGGTAGGACAGGGGAAAACTGAAGCTTTCTTT,CASSLGVGQGKTEAFF